This record looks at one T cell receptor (beta chain) sequence and its context. Its antigen specificity is not known. Base qualities are not recorded, but no much larger clone differs from it by a single base. This sample is part of a study of blood T cell repertoires in COVID-19 (dated by TCRdb to the early 2020s). Some background on the complete study: The collaborator samples originated in the United States, Italy and Spain and spanned the acute and convalescent phases of COVID-19. Samples came from the ongoing ImmuneRACE study (first 160 participants) plus 1,254 subjects from 6 global collaborators. Where available, HLA class I and class II types were obtained from metadata supplied by the sample provider rather than from assay-based typing. The repertoires were released in a freely available public database meant as a resource for research on the immune response to SARS-CoV-2. The sample metadata nearly always contained a de-identified subject ID, COVID-19 status, age in years and sex. Subjects who had been exposed to COVID-19, were actively infected with it, or had recovered from it provided the deeply sampled blood TCRbeta repertoires that made up the dataset. The prospective study material was composed of cDNA or gDNA derived from T cells, B-cell-depleted T cells, or PBMCs.

TCRbeta CDR3 regions were amplified from genomic DNA by means of the immunoSEQ Assay, a bias-controlled multiplex PCR. For the original study's pipeline: Within the assay, amplification of reference gene primers was used to estimate how many nucleated cells each sample contained. Sequence reads were collapsed and filtered to measure the absolute abundance of every unique TCRbeta CDR3 rearrangement. For each sample, productive Simpson clonality was calculated as the square root of Simpson's diversity index over productive rearrangements. The immuneACCESS repertoire file appears here via TCRdb, limited to in-frame rearrangements. These files lack a portion of the clones; in checked studies, under half of the deficit traces to unresolved V genes, and the cause of the others is not known. From that table come the V and J calls and clone size; the DNA was used to work out D and trimming. This sample comprises fewer than 200,000 clones, 70% to 90% of them detected only once. The biggest ten clones account for roughly 21% of the sample.

Whole blood was collected in K2EDTA tubes by collaborating institutions according to the institutions' own protocols. Collaborator samples were shipped for TCRbeta analysis as frozen whole blood, isolated PBMCs, or DNA extracted from either sample type. Trimming takes 4 bases from V and 0 bases from J, and the germline ends sit 7 bases apart. The CDR3 contains 13 residues, cysteine and phenylalanine counted. Left in the record is the CDR3 DNA by itself, 39 bases read in frame from the first base. The germline V gene (reference sequence) supplies CDR1 LNHDA and CDR2 SQIVND. Overall study outcomes, separate from this receptor: How much clinical and demographic metadata was included differed by source and by participant, and the metadata was provided uncurated.

The sequenced material came from peripheral blood. This chain joins TRBV19 to TRBJ2-7; TRBD2 is a weak D gene call, 5 bases matching. This TCR was sampled from a man in his fifties or sixties with active or convalescent COVID-19. The CDR3 protein sequence reads: CASSRGPSYEQYF. The DNA reads TGTGCCAGTAGTAGAGGGCCCTCCTACGAGCAGTACTTC.